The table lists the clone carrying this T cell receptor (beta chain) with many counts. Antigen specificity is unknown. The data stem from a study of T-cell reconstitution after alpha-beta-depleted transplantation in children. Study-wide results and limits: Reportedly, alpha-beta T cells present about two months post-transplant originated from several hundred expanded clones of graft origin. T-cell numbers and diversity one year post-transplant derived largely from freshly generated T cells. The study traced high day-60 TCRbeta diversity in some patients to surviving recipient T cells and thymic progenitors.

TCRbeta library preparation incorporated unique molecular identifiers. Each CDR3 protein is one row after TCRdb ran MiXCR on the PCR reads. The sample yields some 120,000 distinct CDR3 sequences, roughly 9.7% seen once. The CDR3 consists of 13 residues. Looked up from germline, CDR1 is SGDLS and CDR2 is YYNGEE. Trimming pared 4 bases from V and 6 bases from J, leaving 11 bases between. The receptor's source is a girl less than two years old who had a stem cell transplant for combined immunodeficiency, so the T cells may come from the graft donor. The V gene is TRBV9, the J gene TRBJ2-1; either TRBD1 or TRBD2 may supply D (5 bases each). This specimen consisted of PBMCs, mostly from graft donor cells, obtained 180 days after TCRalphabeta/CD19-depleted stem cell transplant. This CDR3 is CASSFSGTNEQFF. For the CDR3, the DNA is TGTGCCAGCAGCTTTTCGGGGACCAATGAGCAGTTCTTC.